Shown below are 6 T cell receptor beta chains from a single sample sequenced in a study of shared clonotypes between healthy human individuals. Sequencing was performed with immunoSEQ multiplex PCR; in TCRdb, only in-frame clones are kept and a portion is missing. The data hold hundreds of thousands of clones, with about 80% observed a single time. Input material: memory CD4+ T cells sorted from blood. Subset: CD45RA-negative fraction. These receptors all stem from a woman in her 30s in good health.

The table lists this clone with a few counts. The CDR3 loop reads CASSPIWTGGSYEQYF. The CDR3 nucleotides are TGTGCCAGCAGTCCCATATGGACAGGGGGGTCCTACGAGCAGTACTTC. The gene calls are TRBV27 and TRBJ2-7; 10 bases line up with TRBD1. Trimming cost V 5 bases and J 1 base; bases outside gene matches: 8. Germline V gives CDR1 MNHEY, CDR2 SMNVEV (reference sequence). The CDR3 length is 16 residues.

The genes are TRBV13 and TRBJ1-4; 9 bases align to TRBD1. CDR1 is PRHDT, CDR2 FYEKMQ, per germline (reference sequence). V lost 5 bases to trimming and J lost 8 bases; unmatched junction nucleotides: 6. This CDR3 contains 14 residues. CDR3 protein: CASSHRGRGEKLFF. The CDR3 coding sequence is TGTGCCAGCAGCCACAGGGGGCGAGGGGAAAAACTGTTTTTT.

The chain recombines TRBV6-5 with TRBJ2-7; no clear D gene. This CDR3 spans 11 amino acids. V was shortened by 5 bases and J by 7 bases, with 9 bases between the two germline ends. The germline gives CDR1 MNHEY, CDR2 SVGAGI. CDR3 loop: CASSEAGEQYF. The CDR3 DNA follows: TGTGCCAGCAGTGAAGCCGGGGAGCAGTACTTC.

The CDR3 sequence is CASSLVGLAGEGETQYF. The CDR3 DNA reads TGTGCCAGCAGCTTGGTGGGACTAGCGGGAGAGGGGGAGACCCAGTACTTC. The J gene is TRBJ2-5, the V gene TRBV5-4, with 14 bases aligning to TRBD2. The CDR3 extends over 17 amino acids. The V and J ends lost 0 bases and 5 bases, in that order; junction bases with no gene match: 6. Germline CDR1 and CDR2: SGHNT and YYREEE (reference sequence).

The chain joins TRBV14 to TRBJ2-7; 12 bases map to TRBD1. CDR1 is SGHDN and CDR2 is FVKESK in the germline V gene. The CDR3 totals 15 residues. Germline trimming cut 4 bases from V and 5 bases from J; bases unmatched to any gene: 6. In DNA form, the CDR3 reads TGTGCCAGCAGCCCGCTGGGACAGGGGGCGGACGAGCAGTACTTC. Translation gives CASSPLGQGADEQYF.

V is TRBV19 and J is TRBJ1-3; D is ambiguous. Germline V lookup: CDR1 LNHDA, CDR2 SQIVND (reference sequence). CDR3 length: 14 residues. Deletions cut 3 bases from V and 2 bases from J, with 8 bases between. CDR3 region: CASSIDQTGNTIYF. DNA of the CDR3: TGTGCCAGTAGTATCGACCAAACTGGAAACACCATATATTTT. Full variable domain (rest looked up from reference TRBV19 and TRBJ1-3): DGGITQSPKYLFRKEGQNVTLSCEQNLNHDAMYWYRQDPGQGLRLIYYSQIVNDFQKGDIAEGYSVSREKKESFPLTVTSAQKNPTAFYLCASSIDQTGNTIYFGEGSWLTVV.